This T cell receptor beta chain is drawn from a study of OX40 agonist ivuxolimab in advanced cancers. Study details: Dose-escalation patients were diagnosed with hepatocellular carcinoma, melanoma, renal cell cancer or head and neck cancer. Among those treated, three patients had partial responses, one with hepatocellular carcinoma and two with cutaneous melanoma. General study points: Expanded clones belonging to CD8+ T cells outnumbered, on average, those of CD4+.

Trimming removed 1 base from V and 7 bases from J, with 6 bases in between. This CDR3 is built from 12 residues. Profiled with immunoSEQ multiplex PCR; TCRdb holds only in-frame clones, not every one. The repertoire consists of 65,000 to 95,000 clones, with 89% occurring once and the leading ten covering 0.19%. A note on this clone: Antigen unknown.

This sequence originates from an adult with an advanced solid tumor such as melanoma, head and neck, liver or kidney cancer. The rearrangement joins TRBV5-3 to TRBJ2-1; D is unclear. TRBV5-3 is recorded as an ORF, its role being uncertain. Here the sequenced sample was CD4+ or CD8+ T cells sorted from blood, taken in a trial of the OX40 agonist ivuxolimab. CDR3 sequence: CARSLKGNEQFF. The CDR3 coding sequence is TGTGCCAGAAGCTTGAAGGGTAATGAGCAGTTCTTC.